The 8 T cell receptor beta chains reported below all come from one sample, sequenced in a study of blood T cell repertoires in COVID-19. TCRdb keeps only in-frame clones here, not all; method: immunoSEQ multiplex PCR. Counted here are around 250,000 clones, 80% to 90% occurring once; the ten biggest clones make up more than 6.5%. The specimen was PBMCs or T cells enriched from blood (not recorded which). The receptors come from a woman aged 50 to 60 who had been exposed to COVID-19.

The V call is TRBV5-1, the J call TRBJ2-1; 9 bases line up with TRBD2. The CDR3 extends over 17 amino acids. The V gene end was trimmed by 1 base and the J gene end by 5 bases; junction bases not matched to a gene: 10. Germline loops: CDR1 SGHRS, CDR2 YFSETQ. In DNA, the CDR3 is TGCGCCAGCAGCTTGAGGCCTAGCGGGGCGCTAAACAATGAGCAGTTCTTC. It yields the protein CASSLRPSGALNNEQFF.

The V call is TRBV7-2, the J call TRBJ1-2; D might be TRBD1 (6 bases). The CDR3 is 16 amino acids. Germline V gene sequence: CDR1 SGHTA, CDR2 FQGNSA. V gave up 3 bases and J gave up 8 bases, with 22 bases separating them. The DNA of the CDR3 is TGTGCCAGCAGCTTCCTGGACAGCCTTGGGTTAAAGGGCTACACCTTC. It translates to CASSFLDSLGLKGYTF.

This chain joins TRBV18 and TRBJ2-2; D not certain. This CDR3 spans 15 amino acids. CDR1 is KGHSH and CDR2 is LQKENI in the germline V gene. V dropped 0 bases and J dropped 4 bases, with 9 bases sitting between them. As DNA, the CDR3 is TGTGCCAGCTCACCACCAGAACGGGTCACCGGGGAGCTGTTTTTT. Translating it yields CASSPPERVTGELFF.

The chain carries TRBV5-1 and TRBJ2-1; D unresolved. CDR3 length equals 14 residues. Germline V lookup: CDR1 SGHRS, CDR2 YFSETQ. Trimming removed 0 bases from V and 8 bases from J, with 12 bases in between. As DNA, the CDR3 is TGCGCCAGCAGCTTGGGAGCTAGGTATGATGAGCAGTTCTTC. Protein: CASSLGARYDEQFF.

The chain couples TRBV28 to TRBJ2-2; no clear D. Germline V gives CDR1 MDHEN, CDR2 SYDVKM. The V and J ends lost 8 bases and 3 bases respectively, with 4 bases between them. The CDR3 is made up of 11 amino acids. CDR3 in amino acids: CASGYTGELFF. The CDR3, as DNA: TGTGCCAGCGGCTACACCGGGGAGCTGTTTTTT.

The V and J genes are TRBV5-4 and TRBJ2-5; 8 bases map to TRBD2. Germline assignment: CDR1 SGHNT and CDR2 YYREEE (reference sequence). The J segment lost 2 bases and the V segment lost 4 bases, leaving 7 bases of the junction unmatched. This CDR3 region has 15 residues. CDR3 sequence reads: CASSQGTRGQETQYF. DNA for the CDR3: TGTGCCAGCAGCCAAGGGACTAGAGGTCAAGAGACCCAGTACTTC. Looking up the rest from reference TRBV5-4 and TRBJ2-5 gives the full variable domain: ETGVTQSPTHLIKTRGQQVTLRCSSQSGHNTVSWYQQALGQGPQFIFQYYREEENGRGNFPPRFSGLQFPNYSSELNVNALELDDSALYLCASSQGTRGQETQYFGPGTRLLVL.

The J gene is TRBJ1-2, the V gene TRBV6-5, with a possible D match to TRBD1 (5 bases). Germline V gene lookup returns CDR1 MNHEY and CDR2 SVGAGI. V was shortened by 4 bases and J by 8 bases, with 14 bases between the two germline ends. CDR3 length equals 13 residues. The CDR3 DNA follows: TGTGCCAGCAGTTCCCCCCAGGGTGTGGGCTACACCTTC. Translating it yields CASSSPQGVGYTF.

The count of this clone is one. The chain links TRBV18 to TRBJ1-2; D gene unclear. The CDR3 spans 15 residues. Germline CDR1 is KGHSH and CDR2 is LQKENI. The V end lost 0 bases, the J end lost 1 base, and 9 bases lay between the germline ends. In DNA, the CDR3 is TGTGCCAGCTCACCACCAAACCGGGTTAACTATGGCTACACCTTC. It is translated as CASSPPNRVNYGYTF.